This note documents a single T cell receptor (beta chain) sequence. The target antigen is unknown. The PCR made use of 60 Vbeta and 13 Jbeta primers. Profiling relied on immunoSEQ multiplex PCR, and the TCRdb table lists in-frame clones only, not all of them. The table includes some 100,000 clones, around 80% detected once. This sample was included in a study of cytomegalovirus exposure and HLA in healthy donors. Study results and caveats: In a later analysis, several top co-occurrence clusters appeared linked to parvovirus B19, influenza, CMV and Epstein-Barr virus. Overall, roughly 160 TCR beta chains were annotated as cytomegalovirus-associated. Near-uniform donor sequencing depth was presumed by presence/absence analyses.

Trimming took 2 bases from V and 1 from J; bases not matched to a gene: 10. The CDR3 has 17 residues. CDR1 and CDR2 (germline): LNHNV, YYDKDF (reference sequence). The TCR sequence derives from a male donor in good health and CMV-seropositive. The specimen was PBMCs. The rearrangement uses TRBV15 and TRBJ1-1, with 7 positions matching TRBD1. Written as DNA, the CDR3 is TGTGCCACCAGCAGACCCGCTGGAGGGGGCTCGAACACTGAAGCTTTCTTT. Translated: CATSRPAGGGSNTEAFF. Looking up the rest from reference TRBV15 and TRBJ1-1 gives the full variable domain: DAMVIQNPRYQVTQFGKPVTLSCSQTLNHNVMYWYQQKSSQAPKLLFHYYDKDFNNEADTPDNFQSRRPNTSFCFLDIRSPGLGDTAMYLCATSRPAGGGSNTEAFFGQGTRLTVV.